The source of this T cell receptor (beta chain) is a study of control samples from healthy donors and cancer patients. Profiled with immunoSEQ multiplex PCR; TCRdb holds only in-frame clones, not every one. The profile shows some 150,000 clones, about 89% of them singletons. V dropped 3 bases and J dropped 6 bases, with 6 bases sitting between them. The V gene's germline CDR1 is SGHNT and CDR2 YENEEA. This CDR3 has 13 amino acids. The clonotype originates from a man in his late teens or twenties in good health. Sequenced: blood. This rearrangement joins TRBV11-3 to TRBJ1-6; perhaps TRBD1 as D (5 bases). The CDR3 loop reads CASSFGGNSPLHF. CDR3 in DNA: TGTGCCAGCAGCTTCGGGGGTAATTCACCCCTCCACTTT.